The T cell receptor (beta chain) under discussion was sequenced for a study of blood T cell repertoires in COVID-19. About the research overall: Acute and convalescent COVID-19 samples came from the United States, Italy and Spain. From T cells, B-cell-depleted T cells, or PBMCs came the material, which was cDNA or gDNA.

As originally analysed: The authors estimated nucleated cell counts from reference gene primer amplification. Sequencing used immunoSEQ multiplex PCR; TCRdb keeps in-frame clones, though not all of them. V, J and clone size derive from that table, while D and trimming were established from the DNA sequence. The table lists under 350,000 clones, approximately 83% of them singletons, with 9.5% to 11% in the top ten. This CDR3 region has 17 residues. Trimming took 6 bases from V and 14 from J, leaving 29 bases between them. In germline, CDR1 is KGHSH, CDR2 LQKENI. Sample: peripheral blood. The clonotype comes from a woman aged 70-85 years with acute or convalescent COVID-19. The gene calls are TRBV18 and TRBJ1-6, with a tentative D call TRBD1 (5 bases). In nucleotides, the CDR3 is TGTGCCAGCTCTCGCTTGGGGCCACAGGCGAGAGAGGAGTCCCTCCACTTT. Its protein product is CASSRLGPQAREESLHF.